This T cell receptor beta chain was captured by sequencing in a study of CD8+ T cells in alopecia areata. For the study at large: For treated patients, severity scores reflected the percentage of scalp area affected.

RNA extraction was followed by reverse transcription into cDNA, which acted as the sequencing template. The table came from immunoSEQ multiplex PCR; TCRdb's copy has only in-frame clones and leaves some out. The data contain about 250,000 clones, roughly 63% of them seen just once; the ten biggest clones take up roughly 0.93%. Germline loops: CDR1 SGHTA, CDR2 FQGNSA. The germline V and J ends were trimmed by 2 bases and 2 bases, with 16 bases remaining between them. The CDR3 sequence is 17 residues long. This clone was observed a handful of times. Its antigen is not identified. Treatment given: oral pan-JAK inhibitor, 5-10 mg twice daily. Notes on the study in general: While tofacitinib was given, many expanded lesional clones persisted in scalp and blood. TCR sharing across patients was less clear than in mice, possibly HLA-related. The presence of one nonresponder keeps the tie between baseline CD8+ expansion and response uncertain.

The sequencing used CD4+ T cells sorted from blood, collected at week 52, from a patient treated with tofacitinib. The V gene is TRBV7-2, the J gene TRBJ1-3, with D perhaps TRBD1 (6 bases). This sequence originates from a human donor with alopecia areata. Here the CDR3 reads CASSLWASEGAGNTIYF. Written as DNA, the CDR3 is TGTGCCAGCAGCTTATGGGCGAGTGAGGGGGCTGGAAACACCATATATTTT.